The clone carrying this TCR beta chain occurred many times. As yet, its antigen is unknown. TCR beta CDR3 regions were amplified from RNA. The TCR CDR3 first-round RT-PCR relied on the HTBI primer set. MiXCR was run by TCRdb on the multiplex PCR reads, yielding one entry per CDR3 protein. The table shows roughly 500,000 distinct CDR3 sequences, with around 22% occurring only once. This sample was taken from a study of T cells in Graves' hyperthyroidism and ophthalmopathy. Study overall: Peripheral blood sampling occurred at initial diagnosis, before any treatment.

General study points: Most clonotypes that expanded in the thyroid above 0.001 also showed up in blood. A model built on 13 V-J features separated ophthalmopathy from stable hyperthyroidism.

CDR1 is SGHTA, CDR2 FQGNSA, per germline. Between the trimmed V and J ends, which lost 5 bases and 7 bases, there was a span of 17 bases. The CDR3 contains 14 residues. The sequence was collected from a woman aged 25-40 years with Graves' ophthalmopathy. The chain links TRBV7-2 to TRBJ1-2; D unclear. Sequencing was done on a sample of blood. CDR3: CASSPAGFSLGYTF. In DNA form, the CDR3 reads TGTGCCAGCAGCCCGGCGGGGTTCTCGCTTGGCTACACCTTC.